The source of this T cell receptor (beta chain) is a study of control samples from healthy donors and cancer patients. V dropped 5 bases and J dropped 7; count of bases not matched to a gene: 10. This CDR3 is built from 16 residues. Germline values: CDR1 SGHTA, CDR2 FQGNSA. TCRdb keeps only in-frame clones here, not all; method: immunoSEQ multiplex PCR. The sample lists 85,000 to 110,000 clones; around nine tenths were seen once. This receptor was taken from a man between 60 and 70 years old with lung cancer. J is TRBJ1-4 and V is TRBV7-2, with 10 bases that match TRBD1. Material for sequencing was PBMCs. In DNA, the CDR3 is TGTGCCAGCAGCGCAAGACAGGGGGCGGGGAGTGAAAAACTGTTTTTT. Translation gives CASSARQGAGSEKLFF.